This entry is about one T cell receptor beta chain. Germline CDR1 and CDR2: SGDLS and YYNGEE. This CDR3 has 16 amino acids. Germline trimming cut 0 bases from V and 4 bases from J; bases unmatched to any gene: 6. This table comes from immunoSEQ multiplex PCR, and its TCRdb copy is limited to in-frame clones, with some not included. The data show fewer than 400,000 clones, approximately 82% seen once. This sample stems from a study of blood T cell repertoires in COVID-19. Study context: In each case, the material was cDNA or gDNA derived from T cells, B-cell-depleted T cells, or PBMCs.

The specimen sequenced was peripheral blood. The clonotype comes from a man aged 25-40 years with active or convalescent COVID-19. The gene calls are TRBV9 and TRBJ2-1, with 8 bases fitting TRBD1. The chain's CDR3 is CASSVGGQGAYNEQFF. The CDR3 bases are TGTGCCAGCAGCGTAGGTGGCCAGGGGGCGTACAATGAGCAGTTCTTC.